This T cell receptor (beta chain) was identified during a study of cytomegalovirus exposure and HLA in healthy donors. As for this clone: What it binds is unknown.

At collection, donors were nominally healthy, but unrecorded immune exposures were probable. Study results and limitations: The authors enumerated over 150 TCR beta chains as linked to cytomegalovirus. The authors confirmed in vitro that a few CMV-associated chains were specific for CMV antigens.

Both 60 Vbeta primers and 13 Jbeta primers went into the PCR. Per the study methods: Approximately 80 million unique TCR beta chains, some 10 million of them shared, were counted by a later analysis. The data were produced by immunoSEQ multiplex PCR, yet TCRdb's version contains in-frame clones alone and is incomplete. V and J calls and clone size come straight from that table; D and trimming were deduced from the DNA. The data contain 150,000 to 200,000 clones, roughly 70% of them seen just once; the ten biggest clones take up roughly 3%. The CDR3 has 13 amino acids. V lost 3 bases, J lost 1 base, and 6 bases lay in between. Germline CDR1 and CDR2: PRHDT and FYEKMQ (reference sequence).

Sequencing used PBMCs. The receptor comes from a woman in her 50s in good health and CMV-seropositive. This chain uses TRBV13 with TRBJ1-2; no definite D call. The CDR3 sequence: CASSFRSNYGYTF. The CDR3 nucleotides are TGTGCCAGCAGCTTTCGGAGTAACTATGGCTACACCTTC.